This T cell receptor beta chain was sequenced for a study of CD8 T cells in ankylosing spondylitis. The germline V gene encodes CDR1 MDHEN and CDR2 SYDVKM. CDR3 length: 13 residues. The germline V and J ends were trimmed by 7 bases and 1 base, with 9 bases remaining between them. Study-wide results and caveats: Ankylosing spondylitis blood appeared to carry a characteristic TCR beta motif of under ten highly homologous variants.

TCRdb passed the 5' RACE reads through MiXCR, listing each CDR3 protein once. The table lists 250,000 to 300,000 distinct CDR3 sequences, 20% of them singletons. This clonotype appeared a few times. The antigen is undetermined. The sample comprised blood, either unsorted or a sorted T cell fraction (not recorded which). The rearrangement joins TRBV28 to TRBJ2-3; weak D call: TRBD1 (6 bases). The sequence derives from a male donor with ankylosing spondylitis or in good health (not recorded which). In nucleotides, the CDR3 is TGTGCCAGCATAAAGGGGGGCACAGATACGCAGTATTTT. This encodes CASIKGGTDTQYF.